This TCR beta chain was identified in a study of early stage breast cancer tumors. Study information: Among around 12 ER+/PR+/HER2- tumors, eight were ductal, four lobular.

Profiling relied on immunoSEQ multiplex PCR, and the TCRdb table lists in-frame clones only, not all of them. The sample records 60,000 to 80,000 clones, 65% to 85% being singletons. This clone occurred once. The CDR3 spans 14 residues. V lost 0 bases to trimming and J lost 6 bases, with 10 bases between them. The germline gives CDR1 MNHEY, CDR2 SVGAGI. The clonotype originates from a person between 60 and 69 years old with breast cancer. Sequencing was done on a sample of blood. The chain uses TRBV6-5 and TRBJ2-3; D gene uncertain. This CDR3 reads CASSYSTSQDTQYF. CDR3 DNA sequence: TGTGCCAGCAGTTACTCAACCTCACAGGATACGCAGTATTTT.